This passage covers 25 T cell receptor beta chains from one sample sequenced in a study of CD8 T cells in Susac syndrome. It was with random hexamers that 0.5 to 1 ug RNA was reverse transcribed. From the immunoSEQ multiplex PCR reads, TCRdb called clonotypes with MiXCR, one entry per CDR3 protein. The sample has about 73,000 distinct CDR3 sequences; over 85% are singletons. Specimen: CD8+ T cells from PBMCs. These receptor sequences come from a human donor with multiple sclerosis.

The CDR3 spells CASSQDSGYSYGYTF. In DNA form, the CDR3 reads TGCGCCAGCAGCCAAGATAGCGGTTACAGCTATGGCTACACCTTC. The chain uses TRBV4-1 and TRBJ1-2; D ambiguous. The CDR3 contains 15 residues. Germline V gene sequence: CDR1 MGHRA, CDR2 YSYEKL. The V and J ends lost 0 bases and 4 bases respectively, with 12 bases between them.

This sequence joins TRBV29-1 and TRBJ2-1; D perhaps matches TRBD1 (6 bases). This CDR3 has 13 amino acids. Trimming cost V 4 bases and J 6 bases, with 13 bases left between them. The germline gives CDR1 SQVTM, CDR2 ANQGSEA. The CDR3 region is CSVAGGTINEQFF. CDR3 sequence (DNA): TGCAGCGTTGCTGGGGGCACCATCAATGAGCAGTTCTTC.

This clonotype was recorded once. This chain uses TRBV3-1 with TRBJ2-5; D is unclear. The V gene lost 0 bases and the J gene lost 3 bases, with 11 bases spanning the gap. Germline values: CDR1 LGHDT, CDR2 YNNKEL (reference sequence). This CDR3 has 15 residues. CDR3 sequence: CASSQDAAGKETQYF. In DNA form, the CDR3 reads TGTGCCAGCAGCCAAGATGCGGCTGGCAAAGAGACCCAGTACTTC.

For the CDR3, the DNA is TGTGCCAGCAGTTTCCTAGTACAGGGGGGCTATGGCTACACCTTC. It codes for CASSFLVQGGYGYTF. The J gene is TRBJ1-2, the V gene TRBV12-3 or TRBV12-4, with 8 bases lining up with TRBD1. The CDR3 is 15 residues long. V lost 3 bases to trimming and J lost 4 bases; unmatched junction nucleotides: 7.

The gene calls are TRBV7-2 and TRBJ1-2, with D perhaps matching TRBD1 (6 bases). The CDR3 is 15 residues long. Trimming shortened V by 4 bases and J by 5 bases, and 17 bases separated the two germline ends. Germline V gene lookup returns CDR1 SGHTA and CDR2 FQGNSA. The CDR3 DNA reads as TGTGCCAGCAGCTCGGAAACAGGGCCTGGGTATGGCTACACCTTC. It encodes CASSSETGPGYGYTF.

The chain has TRBV27 and TRBJ2-5; 7 nucleotides line up with TRBD1. Trimming removed 6 bases from V and 2 bases from J; junction bases left unmatched: 6. Germline lookup yields CDR1 MNHEY and CDR2 SMNVEV (reference sequence). This CDR3 region has 14 residues. The CDR3 sequence: CASSVLQGQETQYF. In DNA form, the CDR3 reads TGTGCCAGCAGCGTCCTACAGGGGCAAGAGACCCAGTACTTC.

This sequence joins TRBV12-3 or TRBV12-4 and TRBJ2-7; D is uncertain. The CDR3 covers 15 residues. The V end lost 1 base, the J end lost 3 bases, and 13 bases lay between the germline ends. Here the CDR3 reads CASSLGPPTFYEQYF. The CDR3 DNA follows: TGTGCCAGCAGTTTAGGTCCTCCCACCTTCTACGAGCAGTACTTC.

This chain links TRBV12-3 or TRBV12-4 with TRBJ2-5; 9 bases align to TRBD2. The CDR3 has 16 residues. The junction had 9 bases not matched to a gene; V was cut back by 6 bases and J by 1 base. This CDR3 is CASRPDLAGPQETQYF. In nucleotides, the CDR3 is TGTGCCAGCAGACCTGACCTAGCGGGACCCCAAGAGACCCAGTACTTC.

This clonotype is a singleton in its sample. This sequence joins TRBV12-3 or TRBV12-4 and TRBJ2-3, with 7 bases matching TRBD2. This CDR3 region has 17 residues. J lost 0 bases, V lost 6 bases, and 12 bases had no gene match. CDR3 bases: TGTGCCAGCAGGGGTCCTGCTAGCGGACCTAGCACAGATACGCAGTATTTT. Protein product: CASRGPASGPSTDTQYF.

This clonotype was detected only once. The chain joins TRBV5-1 to TRBJ1-4; possible D gene TRBD1, 6 bases. CDR3 length equals 15 residues. Trimming removed 1 base at V and 8 bases at J, with 15 bases between. From germline, CDR1 is SGHRS and CDR2 YFSETQ. CDR3 DNA: TGCGCCAGCAGCTTGTCGGGGGGCCAAGGCGAAAAACTGTTTTTT. It specifies CASSLSGGQGEKLFF.

The chain has TRBV7-9 and TRBJ2-5; TRBD2 is a possible D gene (5 bases). The germline V and J ends were trimmed by 1 base and 4 bases, with 10 bases remaining between them. The CDR3 runs 14 residues. Germline-derived CDR1 and CDR2 are SEHNR and FQNEAQ (reference sequence). This CDR3 reads CASSLGGGLETQYF. The CDR3, as DNA: TGTGCCAGCAGCTTAGGTGGCGGGTTAGAGACCCAGTACTTC. The complete variable domain, with remaining parts taken from reference TRBV7-9 and TRBJ2-5, reads DTGVSQNPRHKITKRGQNVTFRCDPISEHNRLYWYRQTLGQGPEFLTYFQNEAQLEKSRLLSDRFSAERPKGSFSTLEIQRTEQGDSAMYLCASSLGGGLETQYFGPGTRLLVL.

This chain connects TRBV9 to TRBJ1-2; 7 nucleotides match TRBD1. The CDR3 is 14 residues long. Germline assignment: CDR1 SGDLS and CDR2 YYNGEE. J gave up 2 bases and V 3 bases, and 4 bases lay outside the gene matches. CDR3 DNA: TGTGCCAGCAGCGGTAGGGACAGCAACTATGGCTACACCTTC. It is translated as CASSGRDSNYGYTF.

This chain connects TRBV5-4 to TRBJ2-6; 8 nucleotides align to TRBD1. The trim removed 5 bases at V and 1 base at J, leaving 2 bases unmatched. CDR3 length equals 15 residues. Germline CDR1 reads SGHNT; CDR2 reads YYREEE (reference sequence). The CDR3 protein is CASSRTGSGANVLTF. CDR3 DNA sequence: TGTGCCAGCAGTAGGACAGGGTCTGGGGCCAACGTCCTGACTTTC.

The chain carries TRBV12-3 or TRBV12-4 and TRBJ2-1; no firm D call. The V end lost 7 bases, the J end lost 7 bases, and 11 bases lay between the germline ends. The CDR3 totals 12 residues. The CDR3, as DNA: TGTGCCAGCACCCGTTTCGTTAATGAGCAGTTCTTC. Its protein product is CASTRFVNEQFF.

The chain couples TRBV3-1 to TRBJ2-3, with TRBD1 matching over 7 bases. CDR3 length: 16 residues. CDR1 is LGHDT and CDR2 is YNNKEL in the germline V gene (reference sequence). With V trimmed by 4 bases and J by 2 bases, 9 bases remained unmatched. The CDR3 DNA follows: TGTGCCAGCAGCCCTCACAGGGGACAAGTCACAGATACGCAGTATTTT. This codes for CASSPHRGQVTDTQYF.

The chain recombines TRBV27 with TRBJ2-7, with TRBD2 identical over 8 bases. The CDR3 runs to 15 residues. V lost 3 bases to trimming and J lost 4 bases; unmatched junction nucleotides: 8. Germline V gene lookup returns CDR1 MNHEY and CDR2 SMNVEV (reference sequence). The CDR3 protein is CASSLGWGGRYEQYF. CDR3 sequence (DNA): TGTGCCAGCAGTTTGGGGTGGGGCGGGAGGTACGAGCAGTACTTC.

In nucleotides, the CDR3 is TGTGCCAGCAGCCCCTGGGGGAGCGGGGGAGATACGCAGTATTTT. Protein product: CASSPWGSGGDTQYF. The chain has TRBV11-2 and TRBJ2-3, with TRBD2 matching over 8 bases. Germline V gene sequence: CDR1 SGHAT, CDR2 FQNNGV. J lost 5 bases, V lost 5 bases, and 9 bases had no gene match. The CDR3 consists of 15 residues.

This clonotype was detected only a few times. Here the CDR3 reads CASSPKGSLADEQFF. The CDR3, as DNA: TGCGCCAGCAGCCCAAAGGGGTCCCTAGCAGATGAGCAGTTCTTC. V and J are TRBV4-3 and TRBJ2-1, with D perhaps being TRBD1 or TRBD2 (5 bases each). V dropped 4 bases and J dropped 8 bases, with 18 bases sitting between them. There are 15 residues in the CDR3. Germline loops: CDR1 LGHNA, CDR2 YSLEER.

This chain joins TRBV6-2 or TRBV6-3 and TRBJ2-7; 9 nucleotides line up with TRBD1. The V gene end was trimmed by 5 bases and the J gene end by 3 bases; junction bases not matched to a gene: 8. The CDR3 runs 15 residues. Germline V gene data show CDR1 as MNHEY and CDR2 as SVGEGT. The CDR3 protein is CASSVSGTGIYEQYF. The CDR3 DNA follows: TGTGCCAGCAGTGTTTCCGGGACAGGGATCTACGAGCAGTACTTC.

For the CDR3, the DNA is TGTGCCAGCAGCTCCACAGACACAGATACGCAGTATTTT. Its protein is CASSSTDTDTQYF. The V gene is TRBV13, the J gene TRBJ2-3, with D unresolved. The germline CDR1 and CDR2 sequences are PRHDT and FYEKMQ (reference sequence). The V gene lost 4 bases and the J gene lost 2 bases, with 7 bases spanning the gap. This CDR3 comprises 13 residues.

The rearrangement links TRBV11-1 to TRBJ2-7; no reliable D call. The CDR3 totals 14 residues. Trimming left V 5 bases short and J 0 bases short, with 11 bases between. From germline, CDR1 is SGHAT and CDR2 FQDESV (reference sequence). The CDR3, as DNA: TGTGCCAGCAGCCCGCTGGCCCTCTCCTACGAGCAGTACTTC. Translated, it gives CASSPLALSYEQYF. The full variable domain, in which reference TRBV11-1 and TRBJ2-7 provide the parts outside the CDR3, is EAEVAQSPRYKITEKSQAVAFWCDPISGHATLYWYRQILGQGPELLVQFQDESVVDDSQLPKDRFSAERLKGVDSTLKIQPAELGDSAMYLCASSPLALSYEQYFGPGTRLTVT.

V is TRBV9 and J is TRBJ2-1, with D perhaps being TRBD1 or TRBD2 (5 bases each). The CDR3 runs 14 residues. Germline lookup yields CDR1 SGDLS and CDR2 YYNGEE. Trimming stripped 0 bases from V and 6 bases from J, with 10 bases between. CDR3 nucleotide sequence: TGTGCCAGCAGCGTAGTGGGACGCACCAATGAGCAGTTCTTC. Its translation is CASSVVGRTNEQFF.

The V and J genes are TRBV5-4 and TRBJ2-1; possibly TRBD1 or TRBD2 for D (8 bases each). Germline CDR1 SGHNT, CDR2 YYREEE (reference sequence). Trimming shortened V by 3 bases and J by 5 bases, and 27 bases separated the two germline ends. This CDR3 is 19 amino acids long. This chain's CDR3 is CASSSRQGSGLARDNEQFF. The CDR3 coding sequence is TGTGCCAGCAGCTCCCGACAGGGGTCCGGACTAGCTAGGGACAATGAGCAGTTCTTC.

This rearrangement joins TRBV29-1 to TRBJ1-2; 10 nucleotides match TRBD1. Germline V CDR1 and CDR2: SQVTM, ANQGSEA. The CDR3 is made up of 16 amino acids. V trimming: 6 bases; J trimming: 6 bases; junction bases outside the gene matches: 16. In nucleotides, the CDR3 is TGCAGCGTACTTACCTTACCGGGACAGGGGACTCATGGCTACACCTTC. Protein product: CSVLTLPGQGTHGYTF.

The rearrangement uses TRBV7-9 and TRBJ2-7; the D gene is possibly TRBD2 (5 bases). The germline V and J ends were trimmed by 3 bases and 2 bases, with 11 bases remaining between them. Germline CDR1 is SEHNR and CDR2 is FQNEAQ (reference sequence). This CDR3 spans 14 amino acids. The CDR3 reads CASSFLDGTYEQYF. Here the CDR3 DNA reads TGTGCCAGCAGCTTCCTGGACGGGACCTACGAGCAGTACTTC.